A selection of T cell receptor beta chains follows, all from one sample in a study of blood T cells in healthy people across ages. TCRdb itself ran the 5' RACE reads through MiXCR, one entry per CDR3 protein. The table lists roughly 900,000 distinct CDR3 sequences, under 50% of them singletons. The sequenced material came from blood. These receptors originate from a man aged 25 to 40 in good health. The CDR3 runs from the conserved cysteine through the conserved F or W. A D gene is named only where the DNA matches it firmly. Only part of the rows carry a size: once, few, many, or a class if the clone is expanded.

cdr3_length: 13
clone_size: -
d_call: -
v_call: TRBV29-1
j_call: TRBJ2-7
cdr3_aa: CSVEWDTTYEQYF
cdr3_nt: TGCAGCGTTGAATGGGACACCACCTACGAGCAGTACTTC

cdr3_length: 13
clone_size: few
d_call: TRBD1
v_call: TRBV12-3/TRBV12-4
j_call: TRBJ1-5
cdr3_aa: CASSEQGTAWQHF
cdr3_nt: TGTGCCAGCAGTGAACAAGGGACAGCCTGGCAGCATTTT

cdr3_length: 17
clone_size: -
d_call: -
v_call: TRBV5-1
j_call: TRBJ2-3
cdr3_aa: CASSPGAASVDTDTQYF
cdr3_nt: TGCGCCAGCTCCCCGGGGGCGGCTAGCGTTGACACAGATACGCAGTATTTT

cdr3_length: 14
clone_size: -
d_call: TRBD2
v_call: TRBV25-1
j_call: TRBJ2-1
cdr3_aa: CASSEAGGPSEQFF
cdr3_nt: TGTGCCAGCAGTGAAGCGGGGGGGCCTAGTGAGCAGTTCTTC

cdr3_length: 14
clone_size: -
d_call: -
v_call: TRBV24-1
j_call: TRBJ2-3
cdr3_aa: CATSSGNHTDTQYF
cdr3_nt: TGTGCCACCAGTTCTGGCAACCACACAGATACGCAGTATTTT

cdr3_length: 15
clone_size: -
d_call: TRBD2
v_call: TRBV2
j_call: TRBJ2-3
cdr3_aa: CASSGLALSTDTQYF
cdr3_nt: TGTGCCAGCAGTGGACTAGCACTTAGCACAGATACGCAGTATTTT

cdr3_length: 16
clone_size: -
d_call: TRBD1
v_call: TRBV6-2/TRBV6-3
j_call: TRBJ2-2
cdr3_aa: CASRRGQGGYTGELFF
cdr3_nt: TGTGCCAGCAGGCGGGGACAGGGGGGATACACCGGGGAGCTGTTTTTT

cdr3_length: 17
clone_size: -
d_call: -
v_call: TRBV7-2
j_call: TRBJ2-4
cdr3_aa: CASSLAPPQGRNNIQYF
cdr3_nt: TGTGCCAGCAGCTTAGCGCCCCCTCAGGGAAGGAATAACATTCAGTACTTC

cdr3_length: 12
clone_size: many
d_call: -
v_call: TRBV5-1
j_call: TRBJ2-7
cdr3_aa: CASRSQSYEQYF
cdr3_nt: TGCGCCAGCCGGTCCCAGTCCTACGAGCAGTACTTC

cdr3_length: 14
clone_size: -
d_call: -
v_call: TRBV12-3/TRBV12-4
j_call: TRBJ2-3
cdr3_aa: CASSTGGGRDTQYF
cdr3_nt: TGTGCCAGCAGTACAGGGGGGGGGCGAGATACGCAGTATTTT

cdr3_length: 15
clone_size: once
d_call: TRBD2
v_call: TRBV27
j_call: TRBJ2-3
cdr3_aa: CAGSLAGTSGHTQYF
cdr3_nt: TGTGCCGGCAGTCTGGCCGGGACTAGCGGTCATACGCAGTATTTT

cdr3_length: 13
clone_size: few
d_call: -
v_call: TRBV20-1
j_call: TRBJ1-5
cdr3_aa: CSAHRDSNQPQHF
cdr3_nt: TGCAGTGCTCACAGGGATAGCAATCAGCCCCAGCATTTT

cdr3_length: 15
clone_size: many
d_call: TRBD1
v_call: TRBV20-1
j_call: TRBJ2-3
cdr3_aa: CSALRGRLLGDTQYF
cdr3_nt: TGCAGTGCGCTTAGGGGGCGGTTACTTGGAGATACGCAGTATTTT

cdr3_length: 12
clone_size: -
d_call: -
v_call: TRBV20-1
j_call: TRBJ2-3
cdr3_aa: CSKSKSPDTQYF
cdr3_nt: TGCAGCAAATCAAAATCCCCAGATACGCAGTATTTT

cdr3_length: 15
clone_size: -
d_call: TRBD1
v_call: TRBV29-1
j_call: TRBJ2-7
cdr3_aa: CSVEGGGTGTYEQYF
cdr3_nt: TGCAGCGTTGAAGGAGGAGGGACAGGGACCTACGAGCAGTACTTC

cdr3_length: 12
clone_size: -
d_call: -
v_call: TRBV29-1
j_call: TRBJ2-1
cdr3_aa: CSLRDGYNEQFF
cdr3_nt: TGCAGCCTCCGGGACGGTTACAATGAGCAGTTCTTC

cdr3_length: 15
clone_size: -
d_call: -
v_call: TRBV7-9
j_call: TRBJ2-7
cdr3_aa: CASSSMTVISYEQYF
cdr3_nt: TGTGCCAGCAGCTCGATGACAGTTATATCCTACGAGCAGTACTTC

cdr3_length: 14
clone_size: few
d_call: -
v_call: TRBV28
j_call: TRBJ2-1
cdr3_aa: CASDQPGRVNEQFF
cdr3_nt: TGTGCCAGCGACCAACCCGGCAGGGTCAATGAGCAGTTCTTC

cdr3_length: 13
clone_size: -
d_call: -
v_call: TRBV29-1
j_call: TRBJ1-6
cdr3_aa: CSVSQELNSPLHF
cdr3_nt: TGCAGCGTTTCACAGGAACTTAATTCACCCCTCCACTTT

cdr3_length: 13
clone_size: -
d_call: -
v_call: TRBV7-8
j_call: TRBJ2-7
cdr3_aa: CASSLVRDNEQYF
cdr3_nt: TGTGCCAGCAGCTTGGTAAGGGACAATGAGCAGTACTTC

cdr3_length: 13
clone_size: few
d_call: -
v_call: TRBV27
j_call: TRBJ2-7
cdr3_aa: CASSRATGSEQYF
cdr3_nt: TGTGCCAGCAGCAGGGCCACAGGGAGCGAGCAGTACTTC

cdr3_length: 15
clone_size: -
d_call: -
v_call: TRBV6-2/TRBV6-3
j_call: TRBJ1-5
cdr3_aa: CASSYMRGPNQPQHF
cdr3_nt: TGTGCCAGCAGTTACATGCGGGGACCCAATCAGCCCCAGCATTTT

cdr3_length: 13
clone_size: -
d_call: -
v_call: TRBV6-5
j_call: TRBJ1-6
cdr3_aa: CASTPSQNSPLHF
cdr3_nt: TGTGCCAGCACCCCTTCACAGAATTCACCCCTCCACTTT

cdr3_length: 15
clone_size: -
d_call: -
v_call: TRBV13
j_call: TRBJ2-7
cdr3_aa: CASSPYRDGTYEQYF
cdr3_nt: TGTGCCAGCAGCCCGTATAGGGACGGAACCTACGAGCAGTACTTC